The sequence of this T cell receptor (beta chain) was determined in a study of T cell repertoires in cytomegalovirus infection. Study context: CMV epitopes, recently identified HLA-C-restricted and well-studied HLA-B-restricted, were used. It was the public TCR beta signatures that indicated both CMV infection and matching HLA type.

Study-wide results and caveats: The ex vivo response was dominated by HLA-C-restricted CMV-specific TCR beta clonotypes. Accumulated public TCR beta family frequency recognized individuals carrying CMV together with the relevant HLA.

This clonotype has a count of ten or more. Its antigen is not identified. Germline V lookup: CDR1 LGHNA, CDR2 YSLEER. Trimming took off 0 bases at V and 0 bases at J, with 21 bases between the two ends. The CDR3 is made up of 19 amino acids. TCRdb re-analysed the reads in MiXCR, keeping a single row per CDR3 protein. The sample records about 700,000 distinct CDR3 sequences, around 31% being singletons. The chain recombines TRBV4-3 with TRBJ2-7, with D perhaps TRBD1 (6 bases). This TCR was recovered from a human donor in good health (CMV status not recorded). Some clones in this sample may be carry-over from other donors' samples. This specimen consisted of cultured PBMCs, obtained from culture after CMV antigen stimulation. The CDR3: CASSQDWGPTPLLSYEQYF. In nucleotides, the CDR3 is TGCGCCAGCAGCCAAGATTGGGGGCCGACTCCACTCCTCTCCTACGAGCAGTACTTC.